Listed here are 30 T cell receptor beta chains from one sample, sequenced in a study of blood T cells in healthy people across ages. A second PCR of about 7 to 12 cycles used a sample-barcoded 5' primer and a J-beta primer mix. TCRdb redid the calling of the 5' RACE reads with MiXCR, one entry per CDR3 protein. The repertoire holds hundreds of thousands of distinct CDR3 sequences, around 38% seen once, with around 30% in the top ten. Sample: blood. The receptors were gathered from a man aged 80 or over in good health.

The chain combines TRBV9 with TRBJ2-1, with a tentative D call TRBD2 (6 bases). CDR3 size: 15 residues. V lost 0 bases and J 5 bases, leaving 12 bases between the germline ends. Germline CDR1 is SGDLS and CDR2 is YYNGEE. The CDR3 nucleotides read TGTGCCAGCAGCGTAGTCGACGGAGGGGACAATGAGCAGTTCTTC. As protein: CASSVVDGGDNEQFF.

The chain couples TRBV11-2 to TRBJ2-1; 7 nucleotides line up with TRBD2. Gene TRBJ2-7 matches the end of the DNA better, so the J call may be wrong. Germline V CDR1 and CDR2: SGHAT, FQNNGV. The CDR3 sequence is 15 residues long. CDR3: CASSRGGTTYNEQYF. CDR3 coding DNA: TGTGCCAGCAGCCGCGGGGGAACTACCTACAATGAGCAGTACTTC.

The chain employs TRBV29-1 and TRBJ1-5; D remains ambiguous. Germline assignment: CDR1 SQVTM and CDR2 ANQGSEA. V was shortened by 4 bases and J by 3 bases, with 10 bases between the two germline ends. The CDR3 spans 13 residues. The CDR3 here is CSVGFGFNQPQHF. The CDR3 nucleotides read TGCAGCGTTGGGTTCGGTTTCAATCAGCCCCAGCATTTT.

This chain connects TRBV5-1 to TRBJ2-3; the D gene is possibly TRBD2 (5 bases). This CDR3 is built from 16 residues. Germline loops: CDR1 SGHRS, CDR2 YFSETQ. Trimming took off 1 base at V and 2 bases at J, with 14 bases between the two ends. The chain's CDR3 is CASSLYRDPNTDTQYF. The DNA for the CDR3 is TGCGCCAGCAGCTTGTATCGGGATCCCAACACAGATACGCAGTATTTT.

The chain links TRBV20-1 to TRBJ2-7; perhaps TRBD1 as D (6 bases). The end of the DNA aligns better with TRBJ2-5, so the J call may be wrong. There are 15 residues in the CDR3. Germline V lookup: CDR1 DFQATT, CDR2 SNEGSKA (reference sequence). The CDR3 nucleotides read TGCAGTGCTTCCAGGCATACAGGGATTGGGGAGACCCAGTACTTC. Residues: CSASRHTGIGETQYF.

This clonotype has only a few counts. This CDR3 reads CSVNLVPISYEQYF. The CDR3 region has the DNA TGCAGCGTCAATCTAGTGCCGATCTCCTACGAGCAGTACTTC. J is TRBJ2-7 and V is TRBV29-1; D is uncertain. The CDR3 consists of 14 residues. The V gene's germline CDR1 is SQVTM and CDR2 ANQGSEA. V lost 6 bases and J lost 0, with 15 bases in between.

The genes are TRBV7-2 and TRBJ1-2; D not resolved. The V end lost 5 bases, the J end lost 5 bases, and 9 bases lay between the germline ends. The CDR3 spans 12 residues. Germline lookup yields CDR1 SGHTA and CDR2 FQGNSA. As DNA, the CDR3 is TGTGCCAGCAGCATAGAGTCGTATGGCTACACCTTC. This gives the protein CASSIESYGYTF.

A word on this clonotype: One end of the junction varies from germline; a read error may be responsible. The chain links TRBV18 to TRBJ2-7; D perhaps matches TRBD1 (5 bases). Germline-derived CDR1 and CDR2 are KGHSH and LQKENI. The CDR3 loop spans 16 amino acids. The CDR3 bases are TGTGCCGGCTCACCACCGGGCAGGACATCCAACTACGAGCAGTACTTC. It is translated as CAGSPPGRTSNYEQYF.

This clonotype was picked up a small number of times. The rearrangement uses TRBV3-1 and TRBJ1-1; no firm D call. V lost 2 bases and J lost 3, with 7 bases in between. There are 13 residues in the CDR3. Germline CDR1 reads LGHDT; CDR2 reads YNNKEL (reference sequence). The CDR3 sequence is CASSQRADTEAFF. CDR3 nucleotide sequence: TGTGCCAGCAGCCAAAGGGCGGACACTGAAGCTTTCTTT.

The chain uses TRBV20-1 and TRBJ2-1, with TRBD2 matching over 9 bases. J gave up 0 bases and V 4 bases, and 7 bases lay outside the gene matches. Germline CDR1 DFQATT, CDR2 SNEGSKA (reference sequence). The CDR3 consists of 16 residues. CDR3 bases: TGCAGTGCTACTAGAGCGGGGGGCAGCTCCTACAATGAGCAGTTCTTC. Translating it yields CSATRAGGSSYNEQFF.

The gene calls are TRBV18 and TRBJ2-7, with D perhaps matching TRBD2 (6 bases). The germline V and J ends were trimmed by 1 base and 5 bases, with 12 bases remaining between them. Germline CDR1 is KGHSH and CDR2 is LQKENI. The CDR3 has 14 amino acids. The DNA of the CDR3 is TGTGCCAGCTCACCACGGCAGGGCGGGGACGAGCAGTACTTC. Translating gives CASSPRQGGDEQYF.

A few counts support this clonotype. The chain combines TRBV11-2 with TRBJ2-5, with D perhaps TRBD2 (5 bases). Germline loops: CDR1 SGHAT, CDR2 FQNNGV. V was trimmed by 3 bases and J by 0 bases, leaving 11 bases between them. This CDR3 is 15 amino acids long. The CDR3 protein is CASSLVLGNQETQYF. CDR3 bases: TGTGCCAGCAGCTTGGTACTAGGGAACCAAGAGACCCAGTACTTC.

This sequence joins TRBV2 and TRBJ1-2; 7 nucleotides line up with TRBD1. Germline trimming cut 2 bases from V and 4 bases from J; bases unmatched to any gene: 4. Germline loops: CDR1 SNHLY, CDR2 FYNNEI. The CDR3 runs to 14 residues. Here the CDR3 reads CASSEQGGFYGYTF. The CDR3 DNA follows: TGTGCCAGCAGTGAACAGGGGGGGTTCTATGGCTACACCTTC.

This clonotype was counted only a few times. This chain links TRBV9 with TRBJ2-5, with 7 bases matching TRBD2. With 0 bases clipped from V and 4 bases from J, the junction kept 6 bases outside the gene matches. CDR1 is SGDLS and CDR2 is YYNGEE in the germline V gene. This CDR3 spans 15 amino acids. CDR3: CASSVAQSGGETQYF. The DNA of the CDR3 is TGTGCCAGCAGCGTAGCTCAGTCGGGGGGAGAGACCCAGTACTTC.

The V gene is TRBV7-9, the J gene TRBJ1-1, with D hard to call. The germline CDR1 and CDR2 sequences are SEHNR and FQNEAQ (reference sequence). This CDR3 is 13 amino acids long. With 7 bases removed from V and 1 base from J, the gap between germline ends came to 10 bases. The CDR3 DNA sequence: TGTGCCAGCACCCTAGCCCGGAACACTGAAGCTTTCTTT. Translating it yields CASTLARNTEAFF.

The chain recombines TRBV7-6 with TRBJ1-3; D perhaps matches TRBD1 (5 bases). There are 15 residues in the CDR3. Per germline, CDR1 SGHVS and CDR2 FNYEAQ. Trimming pared 4 bases from V and 2 bases from J, leaving 12 bases between. DNA of the CDR3: TGTGCCAGCAGCTCAGACAGTGTCGCTGGAAACACCATATATTTT. It codes for CASSSDSVAGNTIYF. The whole variable domain, filled in from reference TRBV7-6 and TRBJ1-3, reads GAGVSQSPRYKVTKRGQDVALRCDPISGHVSLYWYRQALGQGPEFLTYFNYEAQQDKSGLPNDRFSAERPEGSISTLTIQRTEQRDSAMYRCASSSDSVAGNTIYFGEGSWLTVV.

This chain links TRBV7-2 with TRBJ2-5, with 10 bases aligning to TRBD1. The germline V gene has CDR1 SGHTA and CDR2 FQGNSA. This CDR3 contains 16 residues. V gave up 1 base and J gave up 11 bases; unmatched junction bases: 13. The CDR3 is CASSLGGTGDRREQYF. The CDR3 coding sequence is TGTGCCAGCAGCTTAGGAGGGACAGGGGACCGTAGAGAGCAGTACTTC.

This clonotype was counted between two and nine times. J is TRBJ2-3 and V is TRBV6-6, with 10 positions matching TRBD2. CDR3 length: 15 residues. The V segment lost 7 bases and the J segment 0 bases; nucleotides outside the gene matches: 4. CDR1 is MNHNY and CDR2 is SVGAGI in the germline V gene (reference sequence). Here the CDR3 DNA reads TGTGCCAGCACACTAGCGGGACGCAGCACAGATACGCAGTATTTT. This translates into CASTLAGRSTDTQYF.

Comment on this clonotype: This may come from a read error, since a much larger clone is one base off. The V call is TRBV29-1, the J call TRBJ2-4; perhaps TRBD2 as D (6 bases). With the DNA end fitting TRBJ2-5 better, the J assignment may be wrong. The germline gives CDR1 SQVTM, CDR2 ANQGSEA. The CDR3 has 13 amino acids. The CDR3 DNA sequence: TGCAGCGTGGGGAGGAGAAGGGAAGAGACCCAGTACTTC. Amino acid sequence: CSVGRRREETQYF.

About this clonotype itself: One junction end does not reproduce the germline sequence, and a read error may be involved. The gene calls are TRBV4-2 and TRBJ1-5, with D tentatively TRBD1 (5 bases). Germline CDR1 reads LGHNA; CDR2 reads YNFKEQ. The CDR3 spans 18 residues. CDR3 region: CAGSPDPGGGRNNQPQHF. The CDR3 region has the DNA TGTGCCGGCAGCCCAGATCCGGGCGGGGGGAGGAACAATCAGCCCCAGCATTTT.

The V call is TRBV20-1, the J call TRBJ2-5, with D possibly being TRBD2 (6 bases). With 6 bases removed from V and 4 bases from J, the gap between germline ends came to 15 bases. CDR1 is DFQATT and CDR2 is SNEGSKA in the germline V gene (reference sequence). This CDR3 comprises 13 residues. The CDR3 DNA is TGCAGTGCCCAATCTAGCGCCCCAGAGACCCAGTACTTC. As protein: CSAQSSAPETQYF.

The chain joins TRBV6-5 to TRBJ2-7; possible D gene TRBD2, 5 bases. The CDR3 is 12 residues long. Trimming took off 6 bases at V and 6 bases at J, with 12 bases between the two ends. CDR1 is MNHEY and CDR2 is SVGAGI in the germline V gene. The CDR3 sequence: CASSRTGREQYF. CDR3 in DNA: TGTGCCAGCAGCAGGACTGGTCGCGAGCAGTACTTC.

The CDR3 region has the DNA TGTGCCAGCAGTTACTCGAACAGCGGGAGGTTCGGGCAGTTCTTC. It is translated as CASSYSNSGRFGQFF. The chain joins TRBV6-2 or TRBV6-3 to TRBJ2-1; 9 bases align to TRBD2. CDR1 and CDR2 (germline): MNHEY, SVGEGT. With V trimmed by 0 bases and J by 12 bases, 9 bases remained unmatched. This CDR3 is 15 amino acids long.

This clonotype was found once. This chain joins TRBV4-3 and TRBJ1-6; D ambiguous. Per germline, CDR1 LGHNA and CDR2 YSLEER. The V gene lost 0 bases and the J gene lost 9 bases, with 15 bases spanning the gap. The CDR3 sequence is 16 residues long. The CDR3 spells CASSQDSTGLRSPLHF. The CDR3 nucleotides read TGCGCCAGCAGCCAAGATTCCACGGGGTTGCGTTCACCCCTCCACTTT.

This clonotype was observed a handful of times. The genes are TRBV5-1 and TRBJ2-7; 8 nucleotides line up with TRBD1. Germline V lookup: CDR1 SGHRS, CDR2 YFSETQ. CDR3 length: 16 amino acids. With V trimmed by 0 bases and J by 2 bases, 7 bases remained unmatched. CDR3 region: CASSLAAGGSAYEQYF. CDR3 in DNA: TGCGCCAGCAGCTTGGCCGCAGGGGGCTCGGCCTACGAGCAGTACTTC.

This clonotype occurred many times. This sequence joins TRBV7-3 and TRBJ2-6, with D hard to call. The V and J ends lost 2 bases and 0 bases respectively, with 5 bases between them. Germline V gene lookup returns CDR1 SGHTA and CDR2 FQGTGA. The CDR3 spans 15 residues. CDR3 sequence: CASSLSPSGANVLTF. DNA of the CDR3: TGTGCCAGCAGCTTATCCCCCTCTGGGGCCAACGTCCTGACTTTC.

The chain couples TRBV20-1 to TRBJ2-1; D may be TRBD2 (6 bases). V lost 4 bases and J lost 1, with 11 bases in between. In germline, CDR1 is DFQATT, CDR2 SNEGSKA (reference sequence). The length of the CDR3 is 14 residues. In DNA, the CDR3 is TGCAGTGCTAAGCGGGTGAAATCCTACAATGAGCAGTTCTTC. This translates into CSAKRVKSYNEQFF.

CDR3 protein: CSAREGASSSGNTIYF. The CDR3 nucleotides are TGCAGTGCTAGAGAGGGGGCGTCAAGCTCTGGAAACACCATATATTTT. The J gene is TRBJ1-3, the V gene TRBV20-1, with TRBD1 as a possible D gene (6 bases). This CDR3 is built from 16 residues. Germline values: CDR1 DFQATT, CDR2 SNEGSKA (reference sequence). V was pared by 0 bases and J by 0 bases, with 12 bases between.

The chain uses TRBV20-1 and TRBJ1-1; D perhaps matches TRBD1 (5 bases). This CDR3 is 13 amino acids long. CDR1 and CDR2 from the germline V gene are DFQATT and SNEGSKA (reference sequence). V lost 5 bases, J lost 2 bases, and 12 bases lay in between. Here the CDR3 reads CSAPGPPNTEAFF. As DNA, the CDR3 is TGCAGTGCTCCGGGACCCCCAAACACTGAAGCTTTCTTT.

This clonotype has just a few counts. The gene calls are TRBV6-5 and TRBJ2-7; 10 bases fit TRBD1. The CDR3 covers 17 residues. The junction had 6 bases not matched to a gene; V was cut back by 0 bases and J by 1 base. CDR1 is MNHEY, CDR2 SVGAGI, per germline. The chain's CDR3 is CASSYSGTGALSYEQYF. CDR3 DNA: TGTGCCAGCAGTTACTCGGGGACAGGGGCCTTATCCTACGAGCAGTACTTC.